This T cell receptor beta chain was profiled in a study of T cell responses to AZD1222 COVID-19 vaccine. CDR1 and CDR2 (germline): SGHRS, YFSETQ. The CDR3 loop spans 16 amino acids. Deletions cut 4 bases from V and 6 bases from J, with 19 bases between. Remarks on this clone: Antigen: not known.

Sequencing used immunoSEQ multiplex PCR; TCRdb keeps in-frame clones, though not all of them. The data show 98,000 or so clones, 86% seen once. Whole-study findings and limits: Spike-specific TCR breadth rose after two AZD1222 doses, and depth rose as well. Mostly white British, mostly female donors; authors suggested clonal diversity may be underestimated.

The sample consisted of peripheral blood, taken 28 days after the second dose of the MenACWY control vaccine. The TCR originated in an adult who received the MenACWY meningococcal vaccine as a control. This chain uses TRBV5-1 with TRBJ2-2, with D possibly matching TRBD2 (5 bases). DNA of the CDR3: TGCGCCAGCAGCATCTCGGAACGGAGGTCCTCCGGGGAGCTGTTTTTT. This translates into CASSISERRSSGELFF.